Below are 5 T cell receptor beta chains sequenced from a single sample in a study of shared clonotypes between healthy human individuals. Naive CD8 cells lacked CD45RO and underwent positive selection for CCR7, leaving out terminally differentiated effector memory CD45RA+ cells. TCRdb's table, derived via immunoSEQ multiplex PCR, lists solely in-frame clones and lacks some. Here the sample spans some 2.1 million clones, roughly 94% being singletons. Specimen: naive CD8+ T cells sorted from blood. Receptors originate from a man aged 18 to 30 in good health.

A remark on this clone: Distinct nucleotide sequences in the sample also encode this CDR3. This chain joins TRBV27 and TRBJ2-7; TRBD1 is a possible D gene (6 bases). Germline V lookup: CDR1 MNHEY, CDR2 SMNVEV (reference sequence). V was shortened by 6 bases and J by 2 bases, with 11 bases between the two germline ends. The length of the CDR3 is 13 residues. The CDR3 protein is CASSPTGPYEQYF. In nucleotides, the CDR3 is TGTGCCAGCAGCCCGACAGGCCCCTACGAGCAGTACTTC.

The CDR3 loop is CAWRRTGAPYNSPLHF. DNA of the CDR3: TGTGCCTGGAGACGGACAGGGGCGCCCTATAATTCACCCCTCCACTTT. The V and J genes are TRBV30 and TRBJ1-6; 9 bases match TRBD1. Germline V gives CDR1 GTSNPN, CDR2 SVGIG (reference sequence). This CDR3 region has 16 residues. V lost 3 bases and J lost 2; bases outside the gene matches: 5.

The chain carries TRBV19 and TRBJ1-6; possible D gene TRBD1, 5 bases. Germline V gene sequence: CDR1 LNHDA, CDR2 SQIVND (reference sequence). The V end was cut by 4 bases, the J end by 0 bases, with 16 bases between. CDR3 length: 18 residues. CDR3 amino acids: CASSTGTLESSYNSPLHF. Here the CDR3 DNA reads TGTGCCAGTAGTACCGGGACTTTGGAAAGCTCCTATAATTCACCCCTCCACTTT.

This rearrangement joins TRBV6-5 to TRBJ1-2; the D is unclear. The CDR3 runs 12 residues. Trimming left V 8 bases short and J 4 bases short, with 11 bases between. The germline V gene encodes CDR1 MNHEY and CDR2 SVGAGI. In nucleotides, the CDR3 is TGTGCCAGCTCCCCGCCCGGCTATGGCTACACCTTC. This sequence encodes CASSPPGYGYTF.

V is TRBV10-3 and J is TRBJ2-5; 12 nucleotides agree with TRBD1. CDR1 is ENHRY, CDR2 SYGVKD, per germline. The CDR3 runs 16 residues. V shed 8 bases and J 5 bases; nucleotides not matched to a gene: 12. Here the CDR3 reads CAIARPGQGAGETQYF. CDR3 nucleotide sequence: TGTGCCATCGCTCGACCGGGACAGGGGGCCGGTGAGACCCAGTACTTC.